This T cell receptor (beta chain) emerged from a study of T-cell memory formation after mild COVID-19. Across the whole study: TCR clusters were mostly confined to one donor each.

Study-level results: Memory sampled before infection contained some responding clones, suggesting cross-reactive memory joined.

In the case of this clonotype: Its antigen is still unknown.

TCRdb reprocessed the 5' RACE reads via MiXCR and lists one record per CDR3 protein. The sample lists fewer than 450,000 distinct CDR3 sequences, 20% to 25% occurring once. The CDR3 consists of 12 residues. The V gene's germline CDR1 is SNHLY and CDR2 FYNNEI. Trimming pared 11 bases from V and 7 bases from J, leaving 15 bases between. The TCR originated in an adult woman who had mild COVID-19 (a few samples of this study predate the infection). Cell type and time point are not known. The J gene is TRBJ2-1, the V gene TRBV2; D tentatively reads TRBD1 or TRBD2 (5 bases each). Material: PBMCs or a T cell subset sorted from them (not recorded which). The CDR3: CACKGEGNEQFF. The CDR3 DNA reads TGTGCCTGCAAGGGTGAGGGGAATGAGCAGTTCTTC.